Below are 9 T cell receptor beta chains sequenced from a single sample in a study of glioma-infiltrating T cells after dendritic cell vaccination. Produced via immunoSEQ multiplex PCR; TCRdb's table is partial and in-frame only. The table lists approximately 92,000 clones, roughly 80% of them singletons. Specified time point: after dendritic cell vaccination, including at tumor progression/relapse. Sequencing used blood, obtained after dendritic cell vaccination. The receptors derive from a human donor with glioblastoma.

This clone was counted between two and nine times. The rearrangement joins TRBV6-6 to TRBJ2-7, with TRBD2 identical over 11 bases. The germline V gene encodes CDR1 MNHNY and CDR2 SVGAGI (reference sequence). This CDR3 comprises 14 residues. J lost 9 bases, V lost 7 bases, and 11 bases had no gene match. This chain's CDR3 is CASTWGTSGARQYF. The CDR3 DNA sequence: TGTGCCAGCACCTGGGGGACTAGCGGCGCACGGCAGTACTTC.

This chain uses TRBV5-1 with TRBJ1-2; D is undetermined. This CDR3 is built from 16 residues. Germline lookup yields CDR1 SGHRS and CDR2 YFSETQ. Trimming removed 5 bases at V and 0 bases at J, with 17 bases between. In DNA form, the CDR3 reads TGCGCCAGCAGGATATTTAGCCGCACAACTAACTATGGCTACACCTTC. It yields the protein CASRIFSRTTNYGYTF.

The CDR3 DNA sequence: TGTGCCACGGGCAGGGGGGCAGATACGCAGTATTTT. Its translation: CATGRGADTQYF. This rearrangement joins TRBV19 to TRBJ2-3, with D tentatively TRBD1 (7 bases). The CDR3 is made up of 12 amino acids. Germline assignment: CDR1 LNHDA and CDR2 SQIVND (reference sequence). V dropped 10 bases and J dropped 4 bases, with 12 bases sitting between them.

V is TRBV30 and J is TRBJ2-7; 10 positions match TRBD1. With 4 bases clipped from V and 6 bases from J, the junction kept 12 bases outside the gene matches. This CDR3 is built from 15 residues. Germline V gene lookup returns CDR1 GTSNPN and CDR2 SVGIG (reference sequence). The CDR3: CAWIPLGGQGTEQYF. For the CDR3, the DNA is TGTGCCTGGATCCCCCTCGGGGGACAGGGGACCGAGCAGTACTTC.

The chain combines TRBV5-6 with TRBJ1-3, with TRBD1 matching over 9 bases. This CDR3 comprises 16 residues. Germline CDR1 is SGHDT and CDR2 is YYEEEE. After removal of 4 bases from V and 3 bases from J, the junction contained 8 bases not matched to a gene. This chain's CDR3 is CASSVTGGAGGNTIYF. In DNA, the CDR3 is TGTGCCAGCAGCGTTACAGGGGGCGCGGGTGGAAACACCATATATTTT.

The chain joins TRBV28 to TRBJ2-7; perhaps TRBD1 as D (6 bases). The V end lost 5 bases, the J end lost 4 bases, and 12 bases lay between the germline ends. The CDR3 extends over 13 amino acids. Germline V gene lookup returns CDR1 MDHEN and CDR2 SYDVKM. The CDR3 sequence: CASSTGTEYEQYF. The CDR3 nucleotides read TGTGCCAGCAGTACAGGGACGGAGTACGAGCAGTACTTC. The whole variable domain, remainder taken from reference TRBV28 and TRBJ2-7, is DVKVTQSSRYLVKRTGEKVFLECVQDMDHENMFWYRQDPGLGLRLIYFSYDVKMKEKGDIPEGYSVSREKKERFSLILESASTNQTSMYLCASSTGTEYEQYFGPGTRLTVT.

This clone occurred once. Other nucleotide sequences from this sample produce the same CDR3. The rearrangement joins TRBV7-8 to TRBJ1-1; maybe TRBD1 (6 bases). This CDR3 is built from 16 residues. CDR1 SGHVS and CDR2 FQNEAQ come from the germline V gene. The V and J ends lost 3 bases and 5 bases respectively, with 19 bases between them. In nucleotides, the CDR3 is TGTGCCAGCAGCTTGAGCTCTGCGGGGGCTGGAACTGAAGCTTTCTTT. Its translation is CASSLSSAGAGTEAFF.

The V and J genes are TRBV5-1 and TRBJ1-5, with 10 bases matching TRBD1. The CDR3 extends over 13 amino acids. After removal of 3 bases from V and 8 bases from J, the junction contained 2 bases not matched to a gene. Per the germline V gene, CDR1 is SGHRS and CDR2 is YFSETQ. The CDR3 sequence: CASSWDRGEPQHF. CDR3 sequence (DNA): TGCGCCAGCAGCTGGGACAGGGGTGAGCCCCAGCATTTT.

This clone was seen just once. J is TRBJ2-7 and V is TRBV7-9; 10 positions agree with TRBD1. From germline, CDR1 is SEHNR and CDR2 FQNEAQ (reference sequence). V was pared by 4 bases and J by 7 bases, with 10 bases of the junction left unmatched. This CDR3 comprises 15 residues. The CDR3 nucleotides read TGTGCCAGCAGCTCCCCTGGACAGGGGGGACGGGAGCAGTACTTC. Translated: CASSSPGQGGREQYF.